These T cell receptor beta chains were read from a single sample in a study of naive CD8 T cells in extremely preterm neonates. Repertoires were generated with immunoSEQ multiplex PCR, while TCRdb's copy carries only in-frame clones and drops some. The table shows fewer than 25,000 clones, with roughly 88% occurring only once. Sequenced: naive CD8+ T cells from cord blood. These receptor sequences come from a boy who was born preterm. CDR3s include the opening cysteine and the closing phenylalanine or tryptophan. D genes are given only for firm matches. Only some rows state a clone size, as once, few, many or a class for expanded clones.

cdr3_length,clone_size,d_call,v_call,j_call,cdr3_nt,cdr3_aa
12,-,-,TRBV5-1,TRBJ1-6,TGCGCCAGCAGCCTAATGAATTCACCCCTCCACTTT,CASSLMNSPLHF
14,-,-,TRBV4-3,TRBJ1-5,TGCGCCAGCAGCCAAGATGTGGGAAATCAGCCCCAGCATTTT,CASSQDVGNQPQHF
12,once,TRBD1,TRBV27,TRBJ2-7,TGTGCCAGCAGGGACAGGGGGTACGAGCAGTACTTC,CASRDRGYEQYF
14,-,TRBD1,TRBV9,TRBJ2-3,TGTGCCAGCAGCGTAGCTCAGGGGGCAGATACGCAGTATTTT,CASSVAQGADTQYF
12,-,-,TRBV4-1,TRBJ2-7,TGCGCCAGCAGCCAAGTCGGTTACGAGCAGTACTTC,CASSQVGYEQYF
15,-,TRBD1,TRBV14,TRBJ1-2,TGTGCCAGCAGCCAAGAACACGAGACAGGGCAGGGCTACACCTTC,CASSQEHETGQGYTF
14,-,-,TRBV4-1,TRBJ2-2,TGCGCCAGCAGCCAAGTGGGGGCCGGCGGGGAGCTGTTTTTT,CASSQVGAGGELFF
13,-,-,TRBV9,TRBJ1-2,TGTGCCAGCAGCGTAGGACAGGACTATGGCTACACCTTC,CASSVGQDYGYTF
11,-,-,TRBV5-5,TRBJ2-7,TGTGCCAGCAGCTTGGCCTACGAGCAGTACTTC,CASSLAYEQYF
12,few,-,TRBV4-1,TRBJ1-1,TGCGCCAGCAGCCAAGGGGACACTGAAGCTTTCTTT,CASSQGDTEAFF
12,-,-,TRBV10-1,TRBJ2-1,TGCGCCAGCAGTGAGGACTACAATGAGCAGTTCTTC,CASSEDYNEQFF
14,once,-,TRBV5-1,TRBJ2-7,TGCGCCAGCAGCTTGGGTATTGGGGCCTACGAGCAGTACTTC,CASSLGIGAYEQYF
13,few,TRBD2,TRBV7-3,TRBJ2-5,TGTGCCAGCAGCTTACTAGCGGGGGAGACCCAGTACTTC,CASSLLAGETQYF
13,-,TRBD2,TRBV5-6,TRBJ2-7,TGTGCCAGCAGCTTGGGGACTAGCTCCGAGCAGTACTTC,CASSLGTSSEQYF
12,-,-,TRBV4-1,TRBJ2-2,TGCGCCAGCATCCTAGACACCGGGGAGCTGTTTTTT,CASILDTGELFF
13,-,-,TRBV4-1,TRBJ1-6,TGCGCCAGCAGCCAAGACAGGGGTTCACCCCTCCACTTT,CASSQDRGSPLHF
11,-,-,TRBV19,TRBJ1-2,TGTGCCAGTAGTATCGGCTATGGCTACACCTTC,CASSIGYGYTF
14,-,-,TRBV11-2,TRBJ2-3,TGTGCCAGCAGCTTAGGGACTAGCACAGATACGCAGTATTTT,CASSLGTSTDTQYF
16,-,TRBD2,TRBV4-1,TRBJ2-1,TGCGCCAGCAGCCAAGAGGGACTAGCGGCCTACAATGAGCAGTTCTTC,CASSQEGLAAYNEQFF